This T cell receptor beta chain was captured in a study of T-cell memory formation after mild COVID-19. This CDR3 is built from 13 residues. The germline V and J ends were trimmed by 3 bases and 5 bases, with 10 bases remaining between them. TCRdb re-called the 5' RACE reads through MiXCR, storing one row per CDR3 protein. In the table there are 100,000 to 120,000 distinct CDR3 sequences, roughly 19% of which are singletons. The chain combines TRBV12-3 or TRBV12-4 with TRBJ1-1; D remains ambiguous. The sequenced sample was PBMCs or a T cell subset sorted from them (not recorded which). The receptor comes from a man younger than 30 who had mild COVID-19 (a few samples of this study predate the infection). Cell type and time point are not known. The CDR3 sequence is CASSFFGVTEAFF. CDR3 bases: TGTGCCAGCAGTTTTTTCGGGGTTACTGAAGCTTTCTTT.